This passage covers 25 T cell receptor beta chains from one sample sequenced in a study of T cells in Graves' hyperthyroidism and ophthalmopathy (dated by TCRdb to about 2019). Receptor amplification or capture employed multiplex PCR. The instrument given in TCRdb is Illumina HiSeq 2000. Amplification of TCR beta CDR3 regions was carried out from RNA transcripts. The first round of RT-PCR for the TCR CDR3 was performed with the HTBI primer set and the Qiagen OneStep RT-PCR kit. TCRdb ran its own pipeline on the public reads, namely fastp trimming at Q25 and MiXCR clone calling, and kept in-frame beta chains. Each CDR3 protein gets just one entry, which takes the most common genes and DNA from the rows behind it. The sample table shows about 380,000 distinct CDR3 sequences, and approximately 13% are seen once. The ten largest clones add up to approximately 9.9% of the sample. Sample: blood. The receptors here all came from a woman in her sixties with Graves' hyperthyroidism.

This clonotype was observed many times. The chain joins TRBV5-1 to TRBJ2-5; the D gene is possibly TRBD2 (6 bases). The CDR3 has 13 residues. With 0 bases removed from V and 4 bases from J, the gap between germline ends came to 7 bases. In germline, CDR1 is SGHRS, CDR2 YFSETQ. The CDR3 DNA reads TGCGCCAGCAGCTTGGCTAGCGCAGAGACCCAGTACTTC. Translating it yields CASSLASAETQYF.

The DNA of the CDR3 is TGTGCCAGCAGCCTGGACGGGGAATCCTACGAGCAGTACTTC. Its protein product is CASSLDGESYEQYF. The chain combines TRBV5-4 with TRBJ2-7, with D possibly being TRBD2 (5 bases). Germline V gene sequence: CDR1 SGHNT, CDR2 YYREEE (reference sequence). Trimming took 4 bases from V and 1 from J, leaving 12 bases between them. This CDR3 region has 14 residues.

This clonotype was recorded at least ten times. The chain combines TRBV6-6 with TRBJ2-5, with D possibly matching TRBD1 (6 bases). CDR3 size: 14 residues. Germline values: CDR1 MNHNY, CDR2 SVGAGI (reference sequence). V was pared by 2 bases and J by 3 bases, with 10 bases between. CDR3 protein: CASSYTRTEETQYF. Here the CDR3 DNA reads TGTGCCAGCAGTTACACCCGGACAGAAGAGACCCAGTACTTC.

Notes on this clonotype: This may stem from a read error, because a much larger clone lies one nucleotide away. This sequence joins TRBV7-9 and TRBJ2-3, with TRBD2 matching 8 bases. Germline V gene data show CDR1 as SEHNR and CDR2 as FQNEAQ (reference sequence). The CDR3 length is 14 residues. As DNA, the CDR3 is TGTGCCAGCAGGGAGGCGGGGGGTCCAGATACGCGGTATTTT. The encoded protein is CASREAGGPDTRYF.

This clonotype showed up many times. The chain joins TRBV28 to TRBJ1-5; D gene uncertain. The ends were cut back, 4 bases at V and 9 bases at J, with 16 bases in the middle. The CDR3 runs 14 residues. CDR1 is MDHEN, CDR2 SYDVKM, per germline. In nucleotides, the CDR3 is TGTGCCAGCAGTTCCTTTGTTCGGTTCTCGCCCCAGCATTTT. Translation gives CASSSFVRFSPQHF.

The chain carries TRBV20-1 and TRBJ2-7, with TRBD2 matching over 11 bases. Germline CDR1 DFQATT, CDR2 SNEGSKA (reference sequence). The length of the CDR3 is 14 residues. Unmatched junction bases numbered 7, after V lost 5 bases and J lost 4 bases. CDR3 amino acids: CSAPLTSGVYEQYF. DNA for the CDR3: TGCAGTGCTCCCTTGACTAGCGGGGTTTACGAGCAGTACTTC.

The chain recombines TRBV12-3 or TRBV12-4 with TRBJ2-5; 7 nucleotides match TRBD2. The CDR3 length is 14 residues. With 3 bases clipped from V and 3 bases from J, the junction kept 4 bases outside the gene matches. CDR3 bases: TGTGCCAGCAGTTTTTGGCGGGAGAAAGAGACCCAGTACTTC. This codes for CASSFWREKETQYF.

This clonotype was recorded at least ten times. The V and J genes are TRBV24-1 and TRBJ2-1, with 8 bases fitting TRBD2. The CDR3 has 17 residues. CDR1 KGHDR and CDR2 SFDVKD come from the germline V gene. V was pared by 5 bases and J by 4 bases, with 12 bases of the junction left unmatched. CDR3 residues: CATSGYSGKLEYNEQFF. DNA of the CDR3: TGTGCCACCAGTGGGTATAGCGGGAAATTGGAGTACAATGAGCAGTTCTTC.

This chain joins TRBV6-5 and TRBJ1-1; a weak D match, TRBD1 (6 bases). CDR3 length: 16 amino acids. V lost 0 bases and J 4 bases, leaving 15 bases between the germline ends. The germline V gene has CDR1 MNHEY and CDR2 SVGAGI. In DNA, the CDR3 is TGTGCCAGCAGTTACTCACCCGGGAGGGGGTCCACTGAAGCTTTCTTT. Protein: CASSYSPGRGSTEAFF.

This clonotype was detected ten times or more. This chain links TRBV5-1 with TRBJ1-2; 7 nucleotides match TRBD1. The CDR3 consists of 12 residues. The V gene end was trimmed by 0 bases and the J gene end by 10 bases; junction bases not matched to a gene: 3. From germline, CDR1 is SGHRS and CDR2 YFSETQ. The DNA for the CDR3 is TGCGCCAGCAGCTTGGCAGGGGGAGACTACACCTTC. It translates to CASSLAGGDYTF.

This clonotype was counted at least ten times. The chain recombines TRBV5-1 with TRBJ2-6, with D perhaps TRBD1 or TRBD2 (5 bases each). The germline gives CDR1 SGHRS, CDR2 YFSETQ. This CDR3 region has 19 residues. The V end lost 4 bases, the J end lost 0 bases, and 20 bases lay between the germline ends. The CDR3 sequence: CASSHPTGTLYSGANVLTF. In DNA form, the CDR3 reads TGCGCCAGCAGCCATCCTACCGGGACGCTATACTCTGGGGCCAACGTCCTGACTTTC.

Notes on this clonotype: A read error may explain this, as a much larger clone is one base away. J is TRBJ1-4 and V is TRBV18; D perhaps matches TRBD1 (5 bases). Germline-derived CDR1 and CDR2 are KGHSH and LQKENI. CDR3 length: 13 residues. V was clipped by 10 bases and J by 8 bases, with 17 bases between them. In DNA, the CDR3 is TGTGCCACCTCTCAAACAGAGGGGGAAAAACTGTTTTTT. Translating gives CATSQTEGEKLFF.

V is TRBV18 and J is TRBJ2-7; D not certain. V was shortened by 3 bases and J by 2 bases, with 14 bases between the two germline ends. CDR1 is KGHSH, CDR2 LQKENI, per germline. The CDR3 is 15 amino acids. The CDR3 nucleotides are TGTGCCAGCTCACCGTATAGTCAGACCCCCTACGAGCAGTACTTC. It codes for CASSPYSQTPYEQYF.

The table lists this clonotype with many counts. This chain joins TRBV20-1 and TRBJ2-1; 8 bases fit TRBD2. The V gene's germline CDR1 is DFQATT and CDR2 SNEGSKA (reference sequence). CDR3 length: 13 amino acids. The trim removed 6 bases at V and 3 bases at J, leaving 4 bases unmatched. CDR3 loop: CSAELADYNEQFF. CDR3 nucleotide sequence: TGCAGTGCCGAACTAGCGGACTACAATGAGCAGTTCTTC.

This clonotype came up many times. This chain uses TRBV20-1 with TRBJ2-1, with D hard to call. This CDR3 has 12 residues. Trimming cost V 3 bases and J 12 bases, with 15 bases left between them. Germline V lookup: CDR1 DFQATT, CDR2 SNEGSKA (reference sequence). The CDR3, as DNA: TGCAGTGCTAGCGGTTTCTCCCCAGGGCAGTTCTTC. Translation: CSASGFSPGQFF.

This clonotype was recorded many times. This chain joins TRBV5-1 and TRBJ1-1; 8 bases fit TRBD1. From germline, CDR1 is SGHRS and CDR2 YFSETQ. This CDR3 region has 14 residues. J gave up 5 bases and V 4 bases, and 7 bases lay outside the gene matches. The CDR3 loop is CASSPDRVETEAFF. The CDR3 DNA follows: TGCGCCAGCAGCCCGGACAGGGTAGAAACTGAAGCTTTCTTT. Drawing the rest from reference TRBV5-1 and TRBJ1-1, the complete variable domain is KAGVTQTPRYLIKTRGQQVTLSCSPISGHRSVSWYQQTPGQGLQFLFEYFSETQRNKGNFPGRFSGRQFSNSRSEMNVSTLELGDSALYLCASSPDRVETEAFFGQGTRLTVV.

This clonotype was seen at least ten times. This rearrangement joins TRBV18 to TRBJ2-1, with TRBD1 matching 9 bases. CDR1 is KGHSH, CDR2 LQKENI, per germline. This CDR3 region has 15 residues. Trimming at V came to 6 bases and at J to 3 bases, leaving 6 bases not matched to a gene. The CDR3 nucleotides read TGTGCCAGCTCTCTTGGACAGGGGCGCTACAATGAGCAGTTCTTC. Translating it yields CASSLGQGRYNEQFF.

This clonotype was seen a handful of times. The chain is built from TRBV10-1 and TRBJ2-2; tentatively, D is TRBD2 (5 bases). V shed 10 bases and J shed 1 base, with 10 bases lying between them. The germline CDR1 and CDR2 sequences are WNHNN and SYGVQD (reference sequence). The CDR3 covers 13 residues. CDR3 coding DNA: TGCGCCACGCAAAGCGGGAACACCGGGGAGCTGTTTTTT. Encoded protein: CATQSGNTGELFF.

V gene TRBV24-1 combines with J gene TRBJ2-1; D uncertain. CDR1 is KGHDR, CDR2 SFDVKD, per germline. V lost 9 bases, J lost 5 bases, and 10 bases lay in between. This CDR3 spans 12 amino acids. The CDR3 DNA reads TGTGCCACCGCAAGAGATAACAATGAGCAGTTCTTC. Translating gives CATARDNNEQFF.

This clonotype appeared many times. The chain joins TRBV12-3 or TRBV12-4 to TRBJ1-4, with a possible D match to TRBD1 (6 bases). The CDR3 runs 15 residues. Trimming pared 6 bases from V and 2 bases from J, leaving 13 bases between. The CDR3 is CASRPRGSTNEKLFF. The CDR3, as DNA: TGTGCCAGCAGGCCCAGGGGATCCACTAATGAAAAACTGTTTTTT.

This clonotype was observed at least ten times. The chain recombines TRBV11-2 with TRBJ1-2, with D possibly TRBD1 on 6 matching bases. Trimming removed 2 bases at V and 4 bases at J, with 8 bases between. Per the germline V gene, CDR1 is SGHAT and CDR2 is FQNNGV. This CDR3 spans 13 amino acids. The CDR3 bases are TGTGCCAGCAGCTTACTCAGGGGCTATGGCTACACCTTC. Encoded protein: CASSLLRGYGYTF.

Ten or more counts support this clonotype. The chain joins TRBV11-2 to TRBJ2-7; a possible D gene is TRBD1 (6 bases). In germline, CDR1 is SGHAT, CDR2 FQNNGV. V lost 4 bases and J 4 bases, leaving 17 bases between the germline ends. CDR3 size: 15 residues. The CDR3 DNA is TGTGCCAGCAGCTCCCATTGGGGGCCCGGGTACGAGCAGTACTTC. This encodes CASSSHWGPGYEQYF.

This clonotype occurred a few times. The chain links TRBV19 to TRBJ1-6; D unresolved. Trimming stripped 5 bases from V and 6 bases from J, with 14 bases between. Germline V gene lookup returns CDR1 LNHDA and CDR2 SQIVND (reference sequence). This CDR3 is built from 15 residues. The CDR3 here is CASSSGEWTNSPLHF. CDR3 nucleotides: TGTGCCAGTAGTTCCGGGGAGTGGACTAATTCACCCCTCCACTTT.

This clonotype has at least ten counts. The J gene is TRBJ2-3, the V gene TRBV6-1, with D tentatively TRBD2 (5 bases). CDR3 length: 16 amino acids. The ends were cut back, 2 bases at V and 0 bases at J, with 12 bases in the middle. The V gene's germline CDR1 is MNHNS and CDR2 SASEGT. The CDR3 DNA reads as TGTGCCAGCAGTGAATTTTCAGCGGTTAGCACAGATACGCAGTATTTT. Translation: CASSEFSAVSTDTQYF.

This clonotype was observed at least ten times. The chain employs TRBV18 and TRBJ2-5, with TRBD1 identical over 8 bases. Germline V lookup: CDR1 KGHSH, CDR2 LQKENI. The CDR3 spans 14 residues. V was pared by 6 bases and J by 1 base, with 4 bases of the junction left unmatched. DNA for the CDR3: TGTGCCAGCTCCTTTACAGGGGGCCAAGAGACCCAGTACTTC. It codes for CASSFTGGQETQYF.